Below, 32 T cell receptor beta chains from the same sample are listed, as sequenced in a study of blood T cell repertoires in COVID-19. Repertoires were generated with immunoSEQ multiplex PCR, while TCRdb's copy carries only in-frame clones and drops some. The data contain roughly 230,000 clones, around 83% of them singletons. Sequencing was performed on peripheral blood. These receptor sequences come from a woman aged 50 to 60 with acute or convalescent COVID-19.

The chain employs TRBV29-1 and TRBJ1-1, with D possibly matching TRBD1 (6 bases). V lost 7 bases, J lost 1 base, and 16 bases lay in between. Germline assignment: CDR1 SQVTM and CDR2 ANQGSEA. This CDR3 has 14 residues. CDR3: CSGGDQGRNTEAFF. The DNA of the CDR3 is TGCAGCGGGGGGGACCAGGGGAGGAACACTGAAGCTTTCTTT.

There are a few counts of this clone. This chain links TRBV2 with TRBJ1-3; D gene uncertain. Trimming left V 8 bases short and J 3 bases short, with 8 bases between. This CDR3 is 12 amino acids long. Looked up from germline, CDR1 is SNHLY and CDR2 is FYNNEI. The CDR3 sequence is CASLEVGNTIYF. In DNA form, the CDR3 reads TGTGCCAGCTTGGAGGTTGGAAACACCATATATTTT.

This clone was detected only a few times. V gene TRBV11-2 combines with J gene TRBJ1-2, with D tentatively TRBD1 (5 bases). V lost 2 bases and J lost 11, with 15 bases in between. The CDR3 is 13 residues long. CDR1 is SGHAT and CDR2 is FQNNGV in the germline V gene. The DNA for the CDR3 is TGTGCCAGCAGCTTAAGTGTGACAGAGAGGTACACCTTC. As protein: CASSLSVTERYTF.

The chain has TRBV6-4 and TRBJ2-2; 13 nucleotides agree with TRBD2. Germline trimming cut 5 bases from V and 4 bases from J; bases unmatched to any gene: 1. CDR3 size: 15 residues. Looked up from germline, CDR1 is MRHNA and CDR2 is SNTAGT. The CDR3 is CASSTSGRATGELFF. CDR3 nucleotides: TGTGCCAGCAGTACTAGCGGGAGGGCCACCGGGGAGCTGTTTTTT.

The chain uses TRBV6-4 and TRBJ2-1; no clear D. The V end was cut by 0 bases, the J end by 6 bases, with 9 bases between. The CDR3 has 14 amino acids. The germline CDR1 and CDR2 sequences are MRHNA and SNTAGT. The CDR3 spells CASSDSHLVNEQFF. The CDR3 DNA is TGTGCCAGCAGTGACTCACATTTGGTCAATGAGCAGTTCTTC.

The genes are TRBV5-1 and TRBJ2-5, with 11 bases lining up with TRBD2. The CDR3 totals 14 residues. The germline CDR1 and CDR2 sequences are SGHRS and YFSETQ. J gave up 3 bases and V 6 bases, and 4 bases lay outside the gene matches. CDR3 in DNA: TGCGCCAGCATACCGACTAGCGGGGAAGAGACCCAGTACTTC. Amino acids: CASIPTSGEETQYF.

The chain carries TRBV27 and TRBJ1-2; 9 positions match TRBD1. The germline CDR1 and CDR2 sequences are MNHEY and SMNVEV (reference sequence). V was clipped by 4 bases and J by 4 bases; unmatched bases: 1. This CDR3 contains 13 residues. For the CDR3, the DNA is TGTGCCAGCAGTTCGGGACAGGGCTATGGCTACACCTTC. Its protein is CASSSGQGYGYTF.

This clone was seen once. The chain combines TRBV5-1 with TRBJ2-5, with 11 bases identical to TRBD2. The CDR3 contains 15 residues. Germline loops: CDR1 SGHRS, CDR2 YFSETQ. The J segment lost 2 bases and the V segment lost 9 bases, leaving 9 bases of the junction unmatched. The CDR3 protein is CATGASGGNQETQYF. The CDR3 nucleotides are TGCGCCACCGGGGCTAGCGGGGGGAATCAAGAGACCCAGTACTTC.

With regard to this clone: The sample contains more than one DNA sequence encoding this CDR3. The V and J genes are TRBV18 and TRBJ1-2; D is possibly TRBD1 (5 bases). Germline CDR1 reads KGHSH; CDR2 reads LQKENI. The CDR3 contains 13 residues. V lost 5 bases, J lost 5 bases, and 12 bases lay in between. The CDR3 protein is CASSAGTDYGYTF. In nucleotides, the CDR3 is TGTGCCAGCTCAGCCGGGACTGATTATGGCTACACCTTC.

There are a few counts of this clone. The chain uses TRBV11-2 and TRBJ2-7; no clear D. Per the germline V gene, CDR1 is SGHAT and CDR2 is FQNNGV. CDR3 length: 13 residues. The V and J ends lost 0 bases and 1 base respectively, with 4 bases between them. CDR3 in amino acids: CASSLDISYEQYF. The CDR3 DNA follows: TGTGCCAGCAGCTTAGACATTTCCTACGAGCAGTACTTC.

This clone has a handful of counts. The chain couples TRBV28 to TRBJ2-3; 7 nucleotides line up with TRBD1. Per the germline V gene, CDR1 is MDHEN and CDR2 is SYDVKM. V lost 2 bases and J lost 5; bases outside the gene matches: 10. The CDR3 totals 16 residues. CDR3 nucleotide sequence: TGTGCCAGCAGTTTACCGACAGGGCTCCCCGTAGATACGCAGTATTTT. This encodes CASSLPTGLPVDTQYF.

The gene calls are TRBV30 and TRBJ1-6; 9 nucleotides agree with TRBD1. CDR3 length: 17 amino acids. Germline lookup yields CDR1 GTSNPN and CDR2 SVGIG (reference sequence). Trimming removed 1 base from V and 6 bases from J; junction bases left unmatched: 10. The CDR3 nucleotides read TGTGCCTGGAGTGGGGGGGGACAGGGCCCCGCTAATTCACCCCTCCACTTT. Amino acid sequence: CAWSGGGQGPANSPLHF.

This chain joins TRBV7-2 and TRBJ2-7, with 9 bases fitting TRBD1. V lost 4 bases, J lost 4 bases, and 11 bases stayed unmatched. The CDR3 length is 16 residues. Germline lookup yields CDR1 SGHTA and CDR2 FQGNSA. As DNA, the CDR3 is TGTGCCAGCAGCTATCAACCCGGGACAGGGAGATACGAGCAGTACTTC. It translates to CASSYQPGTGRYEQYF. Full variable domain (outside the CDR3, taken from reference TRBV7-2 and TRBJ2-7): GAGVSQSPSNKVTEKGKDVELRCDPISGHTALYWYRQSLGQGLEFLIYFQGNSAPDKSGLPSDRFSAERTGGSVSTLTIQRTQQEDSAVYLCASSYQPGTGRYEQYFGPGTRLTVT.

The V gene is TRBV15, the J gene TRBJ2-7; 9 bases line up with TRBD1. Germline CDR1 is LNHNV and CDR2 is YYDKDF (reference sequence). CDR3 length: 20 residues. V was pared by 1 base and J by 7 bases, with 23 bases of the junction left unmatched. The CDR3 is CATSRAGGQGASPYGGEQYF. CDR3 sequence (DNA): TGTGCCACCAGCAGAGCCGGGGGACAGGGAGCATCCCCTTACGGGGGTGAGCAGTACTTC.

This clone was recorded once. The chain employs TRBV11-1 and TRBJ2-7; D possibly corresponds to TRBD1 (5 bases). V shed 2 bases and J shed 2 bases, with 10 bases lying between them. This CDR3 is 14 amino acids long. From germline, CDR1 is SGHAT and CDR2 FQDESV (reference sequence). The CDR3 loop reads CASSLQQATYEQYF. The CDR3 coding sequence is TGTGCCAGCAGCTTACAACAGGCGACCTACGAGCAGTACTTC.

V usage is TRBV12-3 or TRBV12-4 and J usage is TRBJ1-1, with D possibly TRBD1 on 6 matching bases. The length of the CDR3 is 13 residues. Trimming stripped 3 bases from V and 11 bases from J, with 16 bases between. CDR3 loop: CASSLSRGAKAFF. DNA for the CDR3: TGTGCCAGCAGTTTGTCCCGGGGGGCTAAGGCTTTCTTT.

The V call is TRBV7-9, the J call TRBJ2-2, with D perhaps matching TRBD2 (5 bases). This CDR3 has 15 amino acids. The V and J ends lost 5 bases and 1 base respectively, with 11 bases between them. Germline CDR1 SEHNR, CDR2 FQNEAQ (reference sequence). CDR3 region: CASSVLRENTGELFF. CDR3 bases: TGTGCCAGCAGCGTCCTTCGGGAGAACACCGGGGAGCTGTTTTTT.

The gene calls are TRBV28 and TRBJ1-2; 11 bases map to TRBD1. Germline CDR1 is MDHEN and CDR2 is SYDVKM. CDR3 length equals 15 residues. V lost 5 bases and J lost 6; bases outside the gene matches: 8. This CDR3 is CASSPGQGARNGYTF. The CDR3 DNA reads TGTGCCAGCAGTCCCGGACAGGGGGCGCGAAATGGCTACACCTTC.

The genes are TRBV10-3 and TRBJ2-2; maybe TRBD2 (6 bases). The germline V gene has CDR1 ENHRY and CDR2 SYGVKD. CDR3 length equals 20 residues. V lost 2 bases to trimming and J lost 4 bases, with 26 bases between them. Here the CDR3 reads CAISEDTGPSRGSGTGELFF. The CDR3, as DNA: TGTGCCATCAGTGAGGATACGGGACCCTCTAGAGGTAGCGGCACCGGGGAGCTGTTTTTT.

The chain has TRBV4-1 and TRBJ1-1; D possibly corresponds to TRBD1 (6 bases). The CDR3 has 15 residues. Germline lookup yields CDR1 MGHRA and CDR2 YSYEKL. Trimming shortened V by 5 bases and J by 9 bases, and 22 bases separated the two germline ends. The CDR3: CASSFQPGEGDKAFF. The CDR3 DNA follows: TGCGCCAGCAGCTTCCAGCCAGGGGAAGGGGACAAAGCTTTCTTT.

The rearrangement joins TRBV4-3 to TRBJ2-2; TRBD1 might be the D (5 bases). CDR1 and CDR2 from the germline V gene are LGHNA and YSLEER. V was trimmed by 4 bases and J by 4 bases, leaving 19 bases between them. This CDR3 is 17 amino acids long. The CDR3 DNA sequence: TGCGCCAGCAGCCCCTCTGGGTGGGGCGCGGTCACCGGGGAGCTGTTTTTT. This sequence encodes CASSPSGWGAVTGELFF.

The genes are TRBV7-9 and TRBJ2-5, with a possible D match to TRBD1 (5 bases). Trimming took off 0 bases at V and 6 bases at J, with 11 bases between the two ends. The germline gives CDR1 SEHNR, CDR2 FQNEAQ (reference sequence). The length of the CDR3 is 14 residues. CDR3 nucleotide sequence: TGTGCCAGCAGCTTAGCGGCAACAGGACAGACCCAGTACTTC. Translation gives CASSLAATGQTQYF.

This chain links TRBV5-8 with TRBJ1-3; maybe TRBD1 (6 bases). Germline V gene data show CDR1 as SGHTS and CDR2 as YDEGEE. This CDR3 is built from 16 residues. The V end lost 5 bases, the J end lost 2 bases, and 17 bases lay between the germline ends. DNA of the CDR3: TGTGCCAGCAGAAAAACAGGGAGAGAACCTGGAAACACCATATATTTT. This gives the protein CASRKTGREPGNTIYF.

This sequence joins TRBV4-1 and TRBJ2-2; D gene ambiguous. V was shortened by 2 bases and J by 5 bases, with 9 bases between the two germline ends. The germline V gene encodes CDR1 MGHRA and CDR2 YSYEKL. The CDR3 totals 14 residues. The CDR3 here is CASSQFGPTGELFF. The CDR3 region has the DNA TGCGCCAGCAGCCAATTTGGGCCGACCGGGGAGCTGTTTTTT.

The CDR3 region has the DNA TGTGCCAGCAGTTTACTCAGGGGAGGGACAGATACGCAGTATTTT. Amino acids: CASSLLRGGTDTQYF. This chain uses TRBV28 with TRBJ2-3, with D maybe TRBD2 (7 bases). Germline V gene sequence: CDR1 MDHEN, CDR2 SYDVKM. Trimming took 2 bases from V and 3 from J, leaving 12 bases between them. The CDR3 length is 15 residues. Supplemented by reference TRBV28 and TRBJ2-3, the full variable domain reads DVKVTQSSRYLVKRTGEKVFLECVQDMDHENMFWYRQDPGLGLRLIYFSYDVKMKEKGDIPEGYSVSREKKERFSLILESASTNQTSMYLCASSLLRGGTDTQYFGPGTRLTVL.

The CDR3 sequence: CASSESTTTYNEQFF. The CDR3 region has the DNA TGCGCCAGCAGTGAATCGACTACCACCTACAATGAGCAGTTCTTC. The chain links TRBV10-1 to TRBJ2-1; D is perhaps TRBD2 (5 bases). CDR1 WNHNN and CDR2 SYGVQD come from the germline V gene (reference sequence). CDR3 length equals 15 residues. V was clipped by 3 bases and J by 2 bases, with 11 bases between them.

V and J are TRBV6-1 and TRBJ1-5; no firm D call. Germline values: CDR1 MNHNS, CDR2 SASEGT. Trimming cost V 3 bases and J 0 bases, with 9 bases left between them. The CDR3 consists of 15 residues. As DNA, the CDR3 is TGTGCCAGCAGTGAGTACAGTTATAGCAATCAGCCCCAGCATTTT. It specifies CASSEYSYSNQPQHF.

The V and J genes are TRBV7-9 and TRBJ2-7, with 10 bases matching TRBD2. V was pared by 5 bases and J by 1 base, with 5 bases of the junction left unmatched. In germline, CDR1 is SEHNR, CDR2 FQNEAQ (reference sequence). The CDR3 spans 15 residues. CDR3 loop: CASSASGRESYEQYF. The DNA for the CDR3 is TGTGCCAGCAGCGCAAGCGGGAGGGAGTCCTACGAGCAGTACTTC.

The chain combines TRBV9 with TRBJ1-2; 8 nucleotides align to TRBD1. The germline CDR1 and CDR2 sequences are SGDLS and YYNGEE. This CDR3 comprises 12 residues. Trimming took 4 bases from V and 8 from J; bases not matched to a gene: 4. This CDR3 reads CASSPTGAGYTF. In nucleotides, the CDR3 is TGTGCCAGCAGCCCGACAGGGGCCGGCTACACCTTC. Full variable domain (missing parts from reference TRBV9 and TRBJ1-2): DSGVTQTPKHLITATGQRVTLRCSPRSGDLSVYWYQQSLDQGLQFLIQYYNGEERAKGNILERFSAQQFPDLHSELNLSSLELGDSALYFCASSPTGAGYTFGSGTRLTVV.

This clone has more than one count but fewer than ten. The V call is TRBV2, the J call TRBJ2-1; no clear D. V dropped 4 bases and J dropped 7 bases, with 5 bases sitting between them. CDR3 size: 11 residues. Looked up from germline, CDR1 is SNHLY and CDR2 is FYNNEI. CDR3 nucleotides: TGTGCCAGCAGTGTCGGGAATGAGCAGTTCTTC. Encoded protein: CASSVGNEQFF.

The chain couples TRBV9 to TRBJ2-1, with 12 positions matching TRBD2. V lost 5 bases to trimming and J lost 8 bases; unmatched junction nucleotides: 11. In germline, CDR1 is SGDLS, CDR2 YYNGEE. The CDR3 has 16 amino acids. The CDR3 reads CASSTTSGRLAYEQFF. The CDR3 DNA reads TGTGCCAGCAGTACCACTAGCGGGAGGTTAGCGTATGAGCAGTTCTTC.

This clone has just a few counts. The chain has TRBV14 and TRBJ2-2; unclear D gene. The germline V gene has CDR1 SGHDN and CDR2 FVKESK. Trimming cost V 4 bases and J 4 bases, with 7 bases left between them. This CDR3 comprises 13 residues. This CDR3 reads CASSLAGTGELFF. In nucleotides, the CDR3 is TGTGCCAGCAGCCTAGCTGGCACCGGGGAGCTGTTTTTT.